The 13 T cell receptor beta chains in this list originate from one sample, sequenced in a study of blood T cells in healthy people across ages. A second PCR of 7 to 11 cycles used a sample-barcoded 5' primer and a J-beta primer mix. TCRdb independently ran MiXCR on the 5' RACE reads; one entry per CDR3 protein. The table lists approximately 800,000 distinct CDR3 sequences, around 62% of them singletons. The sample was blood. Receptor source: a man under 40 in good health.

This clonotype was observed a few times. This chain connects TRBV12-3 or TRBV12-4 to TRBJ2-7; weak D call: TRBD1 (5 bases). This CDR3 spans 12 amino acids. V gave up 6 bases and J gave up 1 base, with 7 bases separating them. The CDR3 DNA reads TGTGCCAGCAGACAGGAATCCTACGAGCAGTACTTC. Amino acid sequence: CASRQESYEQYF.

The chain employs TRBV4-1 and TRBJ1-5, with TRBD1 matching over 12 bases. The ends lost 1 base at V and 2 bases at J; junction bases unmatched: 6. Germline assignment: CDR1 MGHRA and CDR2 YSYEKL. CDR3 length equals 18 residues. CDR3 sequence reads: CASSQAGTGGRGNQPQHF. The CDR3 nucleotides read TGCGCCAGCAGCCAAGCCGGGACAGGGGGCCGTGGCAATCAGCCCCAGCATTTT.

The CDR3 loop is CASRSPSSYNSPLHF. The CDR3 coding sequence is TGTGCCAGCAGATCTCCGAGCTCCTATAATTCACCCCTCCACTTT. V gene TRBV6-6 combines with J gene TRBJ1-6; D remains unclear. This CDR3 region has 15 residues. Trimming removed 6 bases at V and 0 bases at J, with 9 bases between. Germline CDR1 is MNHNY and CDR2 is SVGAGI (reference sequence).

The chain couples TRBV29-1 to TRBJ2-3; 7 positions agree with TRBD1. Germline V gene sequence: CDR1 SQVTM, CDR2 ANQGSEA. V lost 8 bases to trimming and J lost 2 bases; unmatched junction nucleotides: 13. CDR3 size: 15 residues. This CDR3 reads CSLRRQGWYTDTQYF. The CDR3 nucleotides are TGCAGCTTAAGAAGACAGGGTTGGTACACAGATACGCAGTATTTT.

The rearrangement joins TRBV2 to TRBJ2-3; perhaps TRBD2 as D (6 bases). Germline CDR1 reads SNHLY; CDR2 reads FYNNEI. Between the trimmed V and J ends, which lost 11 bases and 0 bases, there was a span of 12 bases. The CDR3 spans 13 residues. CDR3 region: CAFAGTSTDTQYF. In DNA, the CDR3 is TGTGCCTTCGCGGGGACTAGCACAGATACGCAGTATTTT.

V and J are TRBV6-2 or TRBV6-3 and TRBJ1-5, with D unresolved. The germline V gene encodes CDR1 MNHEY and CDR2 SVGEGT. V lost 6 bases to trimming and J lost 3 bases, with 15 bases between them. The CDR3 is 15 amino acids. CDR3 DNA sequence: TGTGCCAGCAGGAAACAAGCAGCGGACAATCAGCCCCAGCATTTT. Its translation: CASRKQAADNQPQHF.

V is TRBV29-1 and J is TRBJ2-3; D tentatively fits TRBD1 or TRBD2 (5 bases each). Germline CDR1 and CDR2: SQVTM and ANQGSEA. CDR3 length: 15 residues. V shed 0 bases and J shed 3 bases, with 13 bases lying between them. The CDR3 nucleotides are TGCAGCGTTGAAGATCCGGGGCTAGCAACAGATACGCAGTATTTT. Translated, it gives CSVEDPGLATDTQYF.

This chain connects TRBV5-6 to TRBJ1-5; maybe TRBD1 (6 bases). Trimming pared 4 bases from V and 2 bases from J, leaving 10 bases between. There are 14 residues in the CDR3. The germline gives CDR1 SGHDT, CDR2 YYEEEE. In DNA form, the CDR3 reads TGTGCCAGCAGCCGGACAGCTGGCAATCAGCCCCAGCATTTT. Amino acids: CASSRTAGNQPQHF.

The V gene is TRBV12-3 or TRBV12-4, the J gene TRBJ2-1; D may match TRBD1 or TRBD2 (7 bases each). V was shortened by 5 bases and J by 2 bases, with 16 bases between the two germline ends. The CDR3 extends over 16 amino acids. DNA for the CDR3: TGTGCCAGCAGTCCTCGGGGAGGGGGCACCTACAATGAGCAGTTCTTC. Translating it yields CASSPRGGGTYNEQFF.

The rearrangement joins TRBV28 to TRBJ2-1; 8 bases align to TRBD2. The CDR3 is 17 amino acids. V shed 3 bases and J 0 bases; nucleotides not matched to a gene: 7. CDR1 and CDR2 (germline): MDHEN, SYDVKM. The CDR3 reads CASSFQSGGRSYNEQFF. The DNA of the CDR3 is TGTGCCAGCAGTTTCCAGAGCGGGGGCCGCTCCTACAATGAGCAGTTCTTC.

This CDR3 reads CASSLLAGISYNEQFF. CDR3 DNA: TGTGCCAGCAGCCTACTAGCGGGTATCTCCTACAATGAGCAGTTCTTC. The rearrangement joins TRBV7-2 to TRBJ2-1; 9 bases are a match to TRBD2. In germline, CDR1 is SGHTA, CDR2 FQGNSA. The CDR3 runs 16 residues. V was clipped by 5 bases and J by 0 bases; unmatched bases: 5.

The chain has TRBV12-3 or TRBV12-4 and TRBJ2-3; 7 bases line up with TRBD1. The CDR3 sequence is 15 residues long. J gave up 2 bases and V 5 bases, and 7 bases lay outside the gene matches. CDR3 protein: CASSPGQENTDTQYF. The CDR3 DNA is TGTGCCAGCAGTCCTGGACAGGAGAACACAGATACGCAGTATTTT.

This CDR3 reads CASSFPGEPETQYF. The CDR3 nucleotides read TGTGCCAGCAGCTTTCCGGGAGAACCCGAGACCCAGTACTTC. The chain carries TRBV7-2 and TRBJ2-7; D is perhaps TRBD2 (6 bases). The J call may be faulty, since TRBJ2-5 better matches the DNA end. CDR1 and CDR2 (germline): SGHTA, FQGNSA. The CDR3 is 14 residues long.